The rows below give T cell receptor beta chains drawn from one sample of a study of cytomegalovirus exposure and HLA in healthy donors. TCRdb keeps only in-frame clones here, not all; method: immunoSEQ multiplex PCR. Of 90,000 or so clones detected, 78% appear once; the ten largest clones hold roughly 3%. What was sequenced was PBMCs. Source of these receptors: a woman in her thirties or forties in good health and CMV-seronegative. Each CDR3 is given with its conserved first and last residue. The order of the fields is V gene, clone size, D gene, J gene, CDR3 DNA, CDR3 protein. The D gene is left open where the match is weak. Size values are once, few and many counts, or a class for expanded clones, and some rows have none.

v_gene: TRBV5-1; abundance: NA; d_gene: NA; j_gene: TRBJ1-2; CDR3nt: TGCGCCAGCAGCTTGAGCAGGGTGGATGGCTACACCTTC; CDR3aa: CASSLSRVDGYTF
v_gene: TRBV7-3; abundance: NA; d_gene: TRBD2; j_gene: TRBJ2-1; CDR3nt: TGTGCCAGCAGCTTGGGACTAGCGAATGACGAGCAGTTCTTC; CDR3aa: CASSLGLANDEQFF
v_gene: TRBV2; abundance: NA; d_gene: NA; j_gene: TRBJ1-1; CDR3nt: TGTGCCAGCAGTGAGGGCAGGAACACTGAAGCTTTCTTC; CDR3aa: CASSEGRNTEAFF
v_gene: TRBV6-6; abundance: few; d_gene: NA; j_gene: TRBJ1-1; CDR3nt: TGTGCCAGCAGTCCCGACAGACTGAACACTGAAGCTTTCTTT; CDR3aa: CASSPDRLNTEAFF
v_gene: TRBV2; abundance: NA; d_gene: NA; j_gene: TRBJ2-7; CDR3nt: TGTGCCAGCAGGACGACAGGCATCTACGAGCAGTACTTC; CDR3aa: CASRTTGIYEQYF
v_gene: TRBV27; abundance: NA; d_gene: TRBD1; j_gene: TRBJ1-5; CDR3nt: TGTGCCAGCAGTTTAAATACAGGGGAAAATCAGCCCCAGCATTTT; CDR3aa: CASSLNTGENQPQHF
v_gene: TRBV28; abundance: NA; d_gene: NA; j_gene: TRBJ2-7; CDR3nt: TGTGCCACCCTCAGGGGTACCCTCTCCTACGAGCAGTACTTC; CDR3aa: CATLRGTLSYEQYF
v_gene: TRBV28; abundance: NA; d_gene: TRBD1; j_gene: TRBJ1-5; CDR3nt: TGTGCCAGCAGTCCCGACAGGGGGCCTGGAAATCAGCCCCAGCATTTT; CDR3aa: CASSPDRGPGNQPQHF
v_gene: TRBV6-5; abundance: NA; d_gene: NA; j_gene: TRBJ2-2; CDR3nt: TGTGCCAGCAATATACTAGACGGGAACACCGGGGAGCTGTTTTTT; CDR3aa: CASNILDGNTGELFF
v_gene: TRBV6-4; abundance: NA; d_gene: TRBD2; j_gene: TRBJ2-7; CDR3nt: TGTGCCAGCAGTGACTCAGCGGGAGGTGCCTACGAGCAGTACTTC; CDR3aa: CASSDSAGGAYEQYF
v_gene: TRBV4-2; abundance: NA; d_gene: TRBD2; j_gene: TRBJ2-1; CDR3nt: TGTGCCAGCAGCCAAGTGTTTCCCGGGACTAGCGGGAGGGGTGACAATGAGCAGTTCTTC; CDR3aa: CASSQVFPGTSGRGDNEQFF
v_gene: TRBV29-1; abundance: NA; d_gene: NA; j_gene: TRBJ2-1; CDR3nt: TGCAGCTTAGCGCAGAGCTCCTACAATGAGCAGTTCTTC; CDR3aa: CSLAQSSYNEQFF
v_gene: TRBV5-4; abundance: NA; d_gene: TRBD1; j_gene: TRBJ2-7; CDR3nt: TGTGCCAGCAGCGCCTTGCCTGGGACAGTCTACGAGCAGTACTTC; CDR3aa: CASSALPGTVYEQYF
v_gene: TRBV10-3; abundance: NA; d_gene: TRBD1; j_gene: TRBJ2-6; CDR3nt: TGTGCCATCAGTGAGTCGAGGGGGCGAGGATCTGGGGCCAACGTCCTGACTTTC; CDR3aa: CAISESRGRGSGANVLTF
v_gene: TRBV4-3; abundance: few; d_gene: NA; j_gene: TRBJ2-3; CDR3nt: TGCGCCAGCAGCCAAGAGGGGAGCAAGGCAGATACGCAGTATTTT; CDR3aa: CASSQEGSKADTQYF
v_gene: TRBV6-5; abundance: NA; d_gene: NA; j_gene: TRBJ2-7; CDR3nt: TGTGCCAGCAGCCGGACAGGGAGGGAGGTCGAGCAGTACTTC; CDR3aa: CASSRTGREVEQYF
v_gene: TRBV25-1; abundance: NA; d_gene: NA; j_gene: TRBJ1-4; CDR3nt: TGTGCCAGCAGTATTCGCGGGACACTGTTTTTT; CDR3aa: CASSIRGTLFF
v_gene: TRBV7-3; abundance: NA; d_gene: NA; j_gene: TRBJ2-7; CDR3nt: TGTGCCAGCAGCTTAAGAAGCTCACCGAGCCTCGAGCAGTACTTC; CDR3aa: CASSLRSSPSLEQYF
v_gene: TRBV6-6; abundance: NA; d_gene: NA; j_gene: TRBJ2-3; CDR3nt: TGTGCCAGCGGACACGCAGGGGCCACTTTCACAGATACGCAGTATTTT; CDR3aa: CASGHAGATFTDTQYF
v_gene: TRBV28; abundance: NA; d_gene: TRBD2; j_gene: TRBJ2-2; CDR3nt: TGTGCCAGCAGTTTTTGGCTAGCGGGAGATGCGGCCGGGGAGCTGTTTTTT; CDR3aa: CASSFWLAGDAAGELFF
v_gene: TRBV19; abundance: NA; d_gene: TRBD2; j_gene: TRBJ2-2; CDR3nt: TGTGCCAGTAGTGTCCCTAGCGGTGCGAACACCGGGGAGCTGTTTTTT; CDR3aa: CASSVPSGANTGELFF
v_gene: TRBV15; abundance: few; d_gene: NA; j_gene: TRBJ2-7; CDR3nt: TGTGCCACCAGCAGAGATAGGCGGGAAGGGTCCTACGAGCAGTACTTC; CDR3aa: CATSRDRREGSYEQYF